This is a list of T cell receptor beta chains from one sample in a study of control samples from healthy donors and cancer patients. Profiled with immunoSEQ multiplex PCR; TCRdb holds only in-frame clones, not every one. The profile shows over 150,000 clones, roughly 94% of them singletons. The sequencing input was blood. The receptors here all came from a man aged 35 to 55 in good health. CDR3s include the opening cysteine and the closing phenylalanine or tryptophan. A D gene is named only where the DNA matches it firmly. The size entry is marked missing in some rows and otherwise reads once, few, many or a size class.

TRBV19	.	TRBD1	TRBJ2-2	TGTGCCAGTAGTATTAGGGGACAGGGCACCGGGGAGCTGTTTTTT	CASSIRGQGTGELFF
TRBV12-3/TRBV12-4	once	.	TRBJ1-2	TGTGCCAGCACCCCCGGACGGAGCTATGGCTACACCTTC	CASTPGRSYGYTF
TRBV7-9	once	.	TRBJ1-3	TGTGCCAGCAGCCCGGGGACCGCGAGCTCTGGAAACACCATATATTTT	CASSPGTASSGNTIYF
TRBV7-9	.	.	TRBJ2-7	TGTGCCAGCACCAACCCGGGTTCCTACGAGCAGTACTTC	CASTNPGSYEQYF
TRBV29-1	.	TRBD1	TRBJ2-7	TGCAGCGTTGAGTGGGCGGGACAGGGGGCCTACGAGCAGTACTTC	CSVEWAGQGAYEQYF
TRBV19	.	TRBD1	TRBJ1-1	TGTGCCAGTACCCAGCAGGGGGCGAACACTGAAGCTTTCTTT	CASTQQGANTEAFF
TRBV6-1	.	.	TRBJ1-1	TGTGCCAGCAGTGATAGAGGGGGAAGTCGATACGGCACTGAAGCTTTCTTT	CASSDRGGSRYGTEAFF
TRBV6-5	.	.	TRBJ1-1	TGTGCCAGCAGCTCAGACCGGGAGGCACAGACTGAAGCTTTCTTT	CASSSDREAQTEAFF
TRBV6-2/TRBV6-3	.	.	TRBJ2-7	TGTGCCAGCAGTTACTCCCTGAGGGAGCAGTACTTC	CASSYSLREQYF
TRBV7-9	.	.	TRBJ2-5	TGTGCCAGCAGCTTAGGAACAGCAGAAGAGACCCAGTACTTC	CASSLGTAEETQYF
TRBV27	.	.	TRBJ2-7	TGTGCCAGCAGTACTAGGGGAAACGAGCAGTACTTC	CASSTRGNEQYF
TRBV7-9	.	TRBD1	TRBJ1-1	TGTGCCAGCAGCCCGAGGGACAGGGTTGTCACTGAAGCTTTCTTT	CASSPRDRVVTEAFF
TRBV7-9	.	TRBD1	TRBJ1-2	TGTGCCAGCAGTCCAGGGGGGTCAGCTTATGGCTACACCTTC	CASSPGGSAYGYTF
TRBV28	.	TRBD1	TRBJ1-1	TGTGCCAGCAGTTTCGGACAGGGCACTGAAGCTTTCTTT	CASSFGQGTEAFF
TRBV18	.	.	TRBJ1-1	TGTGCCAGCTCACCACTGGACGGGAACACTGAAGCTTTCTTT	CASSPLDGNTEAFF
TRBV19	.	.	TRBJ2-5	TGTGCCAGTAGTAGACAGGCCTTGTACCAAGAGACCCAGTACTTC	CASSRQALYQETQYF
TRBV7-2	.	TRBD2	TRBJ2-1	TGTGCCAGCAGCTTAGGGGGGACTAGGGGCTCCAATGAGCAGTTCTTC	CASSLGGTRGSNEQFF
TRBV6-6	few	.	TRBJ1-6	TGTGCCAGCACCTACCGGACAGATGTTAATTCACCCCTCCACTTT	CASTYRTDVNSPLHF
TRBV2	.	TRBD1	TRBJ1-2	TGTGCCAGCAGCGGACAGGACCGCTATGGCTACACCTTC	CASSGQDRYGYTF
TRBV5-6	.	TRBD2	TRBJ2-7	TGTGCCAGCAGCTTTGCCGGGGGGGCCTTCTCCTACGAGCAGTACTTC	CASSFAGGAFSYEQYF
TRBV12-3/TRBV12-4	once	.	TRBJ1-2	TGTGCCAGCAGTTTTGGCATATCCTATGGCTACACCTTC	CASSFGISYGYTF
TRBV27	.	.	TRBJ1-3	TGTGCCAGCAGCTTGGCGTCTGGAAACACCATATATTTT	CASSLASGNTIYF
TRBV27	.	TRBD1	TRBJ1-1	TGTGCCAGCAGTTTTTCGGGACAGGGTATGGCTGAAGCTTTCTTT	CASSFSGQGMAEAFF
TRBV13	.	.	TRBJ2-1	TGTGCCAGCAGCTCCCAGGGCCTTAGCTCCTACAATGAGCAGTTCTTC	CASSSQGLSSYNEQFF
TRBV5-1	.	.	TRBJ2-3	TGCGCCAGCAGCTTTACGTCGGATACGCAGTATTTT	CASSFTSDTQYF
TRBV28	.	.	TRBJ1-5	TGTGCCAGCAGTCCTACCTTGGGGGGCCTAAGCAATCAGCCCCAGCATTTT	CASSPTLGGLSNQPQHF
TRBV12-3/TRBV12-4	.	.	TRBJ2-7	TGTGCCAGCAGAGCAGGGGGGGCCTACGAGCAGTACTTC	CASRAGGAYEQYF
TRBV7-8	.	.	TRBJ1-2	TGTGCCAGCAGCTTAGGGCCAGGGTTGGGTGGCTACACCTTC	CASSLGPGLGGYTF
TRBV7-2	.	.	TRBJ2-3	TGTGCCAGCAGGCCGCGACGGAGCACAGATACGCAGTATTTT	CASRPRRSTDTQYF
TRBV9	.	TRBD1	TRBJ2-2	TGTGCCAGCAGCGTTACAGGGGACACCGGGGAGCTGTTTTTT	CASSVTGDTGELFF
TRBV6-6	.	TRBD1	TRBJ1-1	TGTGCCAGCAGTTACTGGCAGACAGGGCGGAACACTGAAGCTTTCTTT	CASSYWQTGRNTEAFF
TRBV7-8	few	.	TRBJ1-5	TGTGCCAGCAGCTTAGTTGGTGTTCAGCCCCAGCATTTT	CASSLVGVQPQHF
TRBV9	.	.	TRBJ1-2	TGTGCCAGCAGCGTAGATGACAGCTTTTATGGCTACACCTTC	CASSVDDSFYGYTF
TRBV19	.	TRBD1	TRBJ1-2	TGTGCCAGTCGGACAGGGGGATGGGGCTACACCTTC	CASRTGGWGYTF
TRBV27	.	.	TRBJ2-6	TGTGCCAGCACCTCCGGGACGGAGCCGGCTGGGGCCAACGTCCTGACTTTC	CASTSGTEPAGANVLTF
TRBV5-1	.	.	TRBJ1-6	TGCGCCAGCAGCTTGGGACGGGGCTATGGCAATTCACCCCTCCACTTT	CASSLGRGYGNSPLHF
TRBV9	.	.	TRBJ2-1	TGTGCCAGCAGCGTAGGTCACCTCGGGTCGGAAGCGGGTAATGGCTATGAGCAGTTCTTC	CASSVGHLGSEAGNGYEQFF
TRBV5-6	.	.	TRBJ2-5	TGTGCCAGCAGCGCGCCTAAGGCCCTGGGGGGCTGGGAGACCCAGTACTTC	CASSAPKALGGWETQYF
TRBV18	.	.	TRBJ1-2	TGTGCCAGCTCACCTCAGGGTTTTAGGAGCTATGGCTACACCTTC	CASSPQGFRSYGYTF
TRBV18	.	TRBD2	TRBJ2-7	TGTGCCAGCTCACCTACCGGGACTAGCGGGGGATTCACCTACGAGCAGTACTTC	CASSPTGTSGGFTYEQYF
TRBV19	.	.	TRBJ2-7	TGTGCCGGGCGCGGGTCCTCTTGGTACGAGCAGTACTTC	CAGRGSSWYEQYF
TRBV15	.	.	TRBJ1-2	TGTGCCACCAGCAGGGAGACAGCATACCATGGGAGTACCTTC	CATSRETAYHGSTF
TRBV29-1	.	.	TRBJ1-2	TGCAGCGTGCTTAAGGACTATGGCTACACCTTC	CSVLKDYGYTF
TRBV28	.	.	TRBJ1-2	TGTGCCAGCAGTTTAGTATTGGGTGGTGGCACCTTC	CASSLVLGGGTF